These 30 T cell receptor beta chains came from one sample sequenced in a study of T cell responses to AZD1222 COVID-19 vaccine. Profiled with immunoSEQ multiplex PCR; TCRdb holds only in-frame clones, not every one. Of 150,000 or so clones detected, around nine tenths appear once; the ten largest clones hold 5.2%. The source was peripheral blood, collected on day 0 of AZD1222 vaccination. The source of these receptors is an adult in good health.

This chain connects TRBV5-4 to TRBJ2-6; D may be TRBD1 or TRBD2 (5 bases each). In germline, CDR1 is SGHNT, CDR2 YYREEE (reference sequence). This CDR3 is built from 17 residues. Trimming pared 6 bases from V and 0 bases from J, leaving 16 bases between. CDR3 sequence: CASTPPGTVSGANVLTF. CDR3 bases: TGTGCCAGCACCCCCCCCGGGACGGTCTCTGGGGCCAACGTCCTGACTTTC. Full variable domain (missing parts from reference TRBV5-4 and TRBJ2-6): ETGVTQSPTHLIKTRGQQVTLRCSSQSGHNTVSWYQQALGQGPQFIFQYYREEENGRGNFPPRFSGLQFPNYSSELNVNALELDDSALYLCASTPPGTVSGANVLTFGAGSRLTVL.

The V gene is TRBV6-2 or TRBV6-3, the J gene TRBJ2-2; 11 nucleotides line up with TRBD1. With 4 bases clipped from V and 0 bases from J, the junction kept 10 bases outside the gene matches. Per the germline V gene, CDR1 is MNHEY and CDR2 is SVGEGT. This CDR3 has 19 amino acids. This CDR3 is CASSSPGQGVQTNTGELFF. In DNA form, the CDR3 reads TGTGCCAGCAGTTCACCGGGACAGGGGGTTCAAACGAACACCGGGGAGCTGTTTTTT.

About this clone itself: The sample has other DNA sequences that encode this CDR3 too. The chain recombines TRBV7-2 with TRBJ2-1, with 8 positions matching TRBD2. Per the germline V gene, CDR1 is SGHTA and CDR2 is FQGNSA. The CDR3 is made up of 15 amino acids. The J segment lost 5 bases and the V segment lost 5 bases, leaving 8 bases of the junction unmatched. Written as DNA, the CDR3 is TGTGCCAGCAGCCCGGGGCTAGCGGGCAACAATGAGCAGTTCTTC. Residues: CASSPGLAGNNEQFF.

In this sample, this clone turned up a few times. The chain joins TRBV27 to TRBJ1-1, with D perhaps matching TRBD1 (5 bases). This CDR3 is 12 amino acids long. V was pared by 5 bases and J by 7 bases, with 11 bases between. Germline V gives CDR1 MNHEY, CDR2 SMNVEV (reference sequence). CDR3 region: CASSASGLEAFF. Written as DNA, the CDR3 is TGTGCCAGCAGTGCCTCGGGGCTTGAAGCTTTCTTT.

CDR3 DNA sequence: TGTGCCAGCAGCCGTTCGGGTGGGGGCACCGGGGAGCTGTTTTTT. Protein: CASSRSGGGTGELFF. The J gene is TRBJ2-2, the V gene TRBV6-5; either TRBD1 or TRBD2 may supply D (5 bases each). With 6 bases removed from V and 4 bases from J, the gap between germline ends came to 15 bases. The CDR3 has 15 amino acids. From germline, CDR1 is MNHEY and CDR2 SVGAGI.

This chain joins TRBV28 and TRBJ2-5; D gene unclear. The CDR3 length is 14 residues. V shed 6 bases and J shed 0 bases, with 11 bases lying between them. Germline CDR1 is MDHEN and CDR2 is SYDVKM. The CDR3 sequence is CASSFLEYQETQYF. CDR3 DNA: TGTGCCAGCAGCTTCCTAGAGTACCAAGAGACCCAGTACTTC.

This clone was recorded once. CDR3 loop: CASSFWGVARAYAPNEKLFF. The CDR3 nucleotides read TGTGCCAGCAGCTTTTGGGGGGTGGCGAGGGCGTATGCACCTAATGAAAAACTGTTTTTT. The chain joins TRBV7-8 to TRBJ1-4; weak D call: TRBD1 (5 bases). Per the germline V gene, CDR1 is SGHVS and CDR2 is FQNEAQ. The CDR3 has 20 amino acids. Trimming left V 3 bases short and J 3 bases short, with 26 bases between.

This clone was seen once. The V gene is TRBV11-3, the J gene TRBJ2-1; D uncertain. This CDR3 region has 15 residues. CDR1 and CDR2 from the germline V gene are SGHNT and YENEEA. V shed 1 base and J shed 0 bases, with 7 bases lying between them. CDR3 nucleotide sequence: TGTGCCAGCAGCTTAGGCCACGACTCCTACAATGAGCAGTTCTTC. It is translated as CASSLGHDSYNEQFF.

The chain carries TRBV9 and TRBJ2-2; TRBD1 is a possible D gene (6 bases). V was pared by 3 bases and J by 6 bases, with 15 bases between. This CDR3 region has 15 residues. The germline V gene has CDR1 SGDLS and CDR2 YYNGEE. CDR3 DNA sequence: TGTGCCAGCAGCGCCCAGCGAGGGGGTTCCGGGGAGCTGTTTTTT. It specifies CASSAQRGGSGELFF. The full variable domain, in which reference TRBV9 and TRBJ2-2 provide the parts outside the CDR3, is DSGVTQTPKHLITATGQRVTLRCSPRSGDLSVYWYQQSLDQGLQFLIQYYNGEERAKGNILERFSAQQFPDLHSELNLSSLELGDSALYFCASSAQRGGSGELFFGEGSRLTVL.

The chain is built from TRBV19 and TRBJ1-1; D gene unclear. Germline V gene sequence: CDR1 LNHDA, CDR2 SQIVND (reference sequence). V gave up 5 bases and J gave up 3 bases, with 13 bases separating them. The CDR3 spans 14 residues. The CDR3 bases are TGTGCCAGTAGTCCACGGATCGGCCACACTGAAGCTTTCTTT. It is translated as CASSPRIGHTEAFF.

CDR3 nucleotides: TGTGCCAGCAGCCCGACAGGGGGGACCTATGGCTACACCTTC. Translating gives CASSPTGGTYGYTF. This chain connects TRBV6-4 to TRBJ1-2; 9 bases fit TRBD1. Looked up from germline, CDR1 is MRHNA and CDR2 is SNTAGT. Losses at the gene ends were 6 bases for V and 4 bases for J; bases not matched to a gene: 6. The CDR3 consists of 14 residues.

The chain recombines TRBV5-1 with TRBJ2-1; 8 bases agree with TRBD2. Germline V gene lookup returns CDR1 SGHRS and CDR2 YFSETQ. J was trimmed by 10 bases and V by 2 bases; bases with no gene match: 11. The CDR3 contains 15 residues. The chain's CDR3 is CASSFPSGSQGEQFF. CDR3 nucleotide sequence: TGCGCCAGCAGCTTTCCCAGCGGGAGTCAAGGGGAGCAGTTCTTC.

In its sample, this clone was seen once. This sequence joins TRBV7-2 and TRBJ1-6; D is perhaps TRBD1 (6 bases). The CDR3 is made up of 14 amino acids. CDR1 is SGHTA and CDR2 is FQGNSA in the germline V gene. The V gene lost 5 bases and the J gene lost 5 bases, with 10 bases spanning the gap. CDR3 DNA: TGTGCCAGCAGCCCAGGGGTAAATAATTCACCCCTCCACTTT. This gives the protein CASSPGVNNSPLHF.

This chain links TRBV7-2 with TRBJ2-3; 14 bases fit TRBD2. The CDR3 contains 19 residues. The junction had 7 bases not matched to a gene; V was cut back by 2 bases and J by 0 bases. Germline CDR1 SGHTA, CDR2 FQGNSA. The CDR3: CASSLSPGLAGDSTDTQYF. The DNA of the CDR3 is TGTGCCAGCAGCTTATCCCCGGGACTAGCGGGGGATAGCACAGATACGCAGTATTTT.

V and J are TRBV9 and TRBJ1-4; D call uncertain. The CDR3 spans 14 residues. V lost 5 bases to trimming and J lost 5 bases, with 13 bases between them. Germline CDR1 is SGDLS and CDR2 is YYNGEE. CDR3 bases: TGTGCCAGCAGTCCAGAGGCCACAAATGAAAAACTGTTTTTT. Amino acids: CASSPEATNEKLFF.

This clone came up once. The rearrangement joins TRBV2 to TRBJ1-2, with 8 bases aligning to TRBD1. Per germline, CDR1 SNHLY and CDR2 FYNNEI. The trim removed 1 base at V and 3 bases at J, leaving 1 base unmatched. The CDR3 totals 14 residues. DNA of the CDR3: TGTGCCAGCAGTGAAGGGACAGGGTACTATGGCTACACCTTC. Amino acids: CASSEGTGYYGYTF.

This rearrangement joins TRBV27 to TRBJ2-3, with 9 bases that match TRBD2. The germline gives CDR1 MNHEY, CDR2 SMNVEV (reference sequence). The CDR3 is 16 amino acids. J was trimmed by 5 bases and V by 6 bases; bases with no gene match: 12. CDR3 nucleotide sequence: TGTGCCAGCAGCCTAGGGGCTAGCGGGAATAAAGATACGCAGTATTTT. This sequence encodes CASSLGASGNKDTQYF.

V usage is TRBV2 and J usage is TRBJ2-1; 10 bases line up with TRBD2. The germline V gene encodes CDR1 SNHLY and CDR2 FYNNEI. The CDR3 runs 16 residues. V shed 3 bases and J 6 bases; nucleotides not matched to a gene: 8. CDR3 amino acids: CASSEGSGGASNEQFF. DNA of the CDR3: TGTGCCAGCAGTGAGGGAAGCGGGGGGGCCTCCAATGAGCAGTTCTTC. The full variable domain, its missing parts supplied by reference TRBV2 and TRBJ2-1, is EPEVTQTPSHQVTQMGQEVILRCVPISNHLYFYWYRQILGQKVEFLVSFYNNEISEKSEIFDDQFSVERPDGSNFTLKIRSTKLEDSAMYFCASSEGSGGASNEQFFGPGTRLTVL.

There are a few counts of this clone. V is TRBV28 and J is TRBJ1-5, with 7 positions matching TRBD1. The CDR3 has 17 amino acids. Trimming took 5 bases from V and 1 from J; bases not matched to a gene: 11. CDR1 and CDR2 from the germline V gene are MDHEN and SYDVKM. The CDR3 loop is CASSPGQRVLSNQPQHF. The CDR3 DNA reads TGTGCCAGCAGTCCGGGACAGCGGGTACTGAGCAATCAGCCCCAGCATTTT.

The chain carries TRBV18 and TRBJ2-7; the match to TRBD2 covers 8 bases. This CDR3 is built from 15 residues. The J segment lost 3 bases and the V segment lost 5 bases, leaving 9 bases of the junction unmatched. CDR1 and CDR2 (germline): KGHSH, LQKENI. CDR3 DNA: TGTGCCAGCTCATCCTCGGGGGGGCGCGACTACGAGCAGTACTTC. Its translation is CASSSSGGRDYEQYF.

The CDR3 DNA sequence: TGTGCCAGCAGCTTCGGGGGGTCTGGAAACACCATATATTTT. Amino acids: CASSFGGSGNTIYF. The gene calls are TRBV5-6 and TRBJ1-3; maybe TRBD1 (5 bases). Germline values: CDR1 SGHDT, CDR2 YYEEEE. V was trimmed by 2 bases and J by 1 base, leaving 7 bases between them. The CDR3 is 14 amino acids.

The DNA of the CDR3 is TGTGCCAGCAGTTTCGGTAGGGTATCAGCGGGGATTAACACTGAAGCTTTCTTT. Translation: CASSFGRVSAGINTEAFF. This rearrangement joins TRBV28 to TRBJ1-1; no definite D call. This CDR3 has 18 residues. Germline V CDR1 and CDR2: MDHEN, SYDVKM. Deletions cut 3 bases from V and 2 bases from J, with 22 bases between. The complete variable domain, with remaining parts taken from reference TRBV28 and TRBJ1-1, reads DVKVTQSSRYLVKRTGEKVFLECVQDMDHENMFWYRQDPGLGLRLIYFSYDVKMKEKGDIPEGYSVSREKKERFSLILESASTNQTSMYLCASSFGRVSAGINTEAFFGQGTRLTVV.

The genes are TRBV5-1 and TRBJ1-3; 9 bases agree with TRBD1. With 4 bases clipped from V and 0 bases from J, the junction kept 17 bases outside the gene matches. The germline CDR1 and CDR2 sequences are SGHRS and YFSETQ. The CDR3 length is 20 residues. In nucleotides, the CDR3 is TGCGCCAGCAGCAGACGGGGACAGGGAGCCGAAAAGAGCTCTGGAAACACCATATATTTT. Encoded protein: CASSRRGQGAEKSSGNTIYF. The full variable domain, rest sourced from reference TRBV5-1 and TRBJ1-3, is KAGVTQTPRYLIKTRGQQVTLSCSPISGHRSVSWYQQTPGQGLQFLFEYFSETQRNKGNFPGRFSGRQFSNSRSEMNVSTLELGDSALYLCASSRRGQGAEKSSGNTIYFGEGSWLTVV.

The rearrangement joins TRBV7-2 to TRBJ1-3; 7 bases map to TRBD1. V was clipped by 0 bases and J by 0 bases; unmatched bases: 5. Looked up from germline, CDR1 is SGHTA and CDR2 is FQGNSA. CDR3 size: 17 residues. CDR3 DNA sequence: TGTGCCAGCAGCTTAGCGGCAGGGGGACTCTCTGGAAACACCATATATTTT. The encoded protein is CASSLAAGGLSGNTIYF.

This chain links TRBV11-3 with TRBJ2-3, with TRBD2 matching over 12 bases. CDR3 length equals 16 residues. V shed 5 bases, J shed 1 base, and the junction held 4 bases outside the gene matches. Germline CDR1 SGHNT, CDR2 YENEEA. The CDR3 loop is CASSRGTSGRTDTQYF. CDR3 nucleotides: TGTGCCAGCAGCCGAGGGACTAGCGGGCGCACAGATACGCAGTATTTT.

The chain carries TRBV11-2 and TRBJ1-5; 7 bases match TRBD1. Trimming at V came to 4 bases and at J to 6 bases, leaving 6 bases not matched to a gene. The CDR3 is 14 amino acids. The germline V gene has CDR1 SGHAT and CDR2 FQNNGV. The CDR3, as DNA: TGTGCCAGCAGCTCAGGGGGTACAGGTCAGCCCCAGCATTTT. Amino acids: CASSSGGTGQPQHF.

This rearrangement joins TRBV5-1 to TRBJ1-1, with a tentative D call TRBD1 (5 bases). CDR1 is SGHRS, CDR2 YFSETQ, per germline. V shed 2 bases and J shed 3 bases, with 17 bases lying between them. The CDR3 runs to 16 residues. Written as DNA, the CDR3 is TGCGCCAGCAGCTTTAGAAGGGACGCGTTGGACACTGAAGCTTTCTTT. It is translated as CASSFRRDALDTEAFF. The variable domain in full, with the rest retrieved from reference TRBV5-1 and TRBJ1-1, is KAGVTQTPRYLIKTRGQQVTLSCSPISGHRSVSWYQQTPGQGLQFLFEYFSETQRNKGNFPGRFSGRQFSNSRSEMNVSTLELGDSALYLCASSFRRDALDTEAFFGQGTRLTVV.

The chain has TRBV19 and TRBJ1-1; perhaps TRBD1 as D (5 bases). V lost 6 bases to trimming and J lost 3 bases, with 17 bases between them. CDR3 length equals 15 residues. CDR1 and CDR2 from the germline V gene are LNHDA and SQIVND (reference sequence). The DNA for the CDR3 is TGTGCCAGTAGAAATGGGAACCAGGGACACACTGAAGCTTTCTTT. This sequence encodes CASRNGNQGHTEAFF.

The rearrangement links TRBV9 to TRBJ2-2; TRBD2 aligns across 8 bases. The CDR3 totals 16 residues. Germline V gives CDR1 SGDLS, CDR2 YYNGEE. V trimming: 4 bases; J trimming: 4 bases; junction bases outside the gene matches: 9. This chain's CDR3 is CASSPRGGAGTGELFF. The CDR3 coding sequence is TGTGCCAGCAGCCCCCGGGGGGGGGCAGGCACCGGGGAGCTGTTTTTT.

The V call is TRBV2, the J call TRBJ2-7, with no clear D. CDR1 SNHLY and CDR2 FYNNEI come from the germline V gene. V was shortened by 4 bases and J by 0 bases, with 10 bases between the two germline ends. The CDR3 totals 14 residues. The CDR3 bases are TGTGCCAGCAGTGGGGAAACCCTCTCCTACGAGCAGTACTTC. It specifies CASSGETLSYEQYF.